This T cell receptor beta chain was retrieved from a study of metastatic and nonmetastatic thyroid tumors. Patients were all untreated before their thyroid surgery. Via MiXCR, TCRdb re-called the PCR reads. This sample carries 45,000 to 50,000 clones, around a quarter of them seen once, and the ten largest clones take roughly 3%. The V gene lost 7 bases and the J gene lost 5 bases, with 24 bases spanning the gap. Per germline, CDR1 MNHNS and CDR2 SASEGT. This CDR3 spans 16 amino acids. The sample consisted of blood. The J gene is TRBJ2-7, the V gene TRBV6-1, with D perhaps TRBD2 (6 bases). This receptor was taken from a male donor with papillary thyroid cancer or a benign thyroid nodule (not recorded which). Some clones in this sample may be carry-over from other donors' samples. For the CDR3, the DNA is TGTGCCAGCACAGGGAGAGCGGGTTCCCTTCAACACGAGCAGTACTTC. Translating gives CASTGRAGSLQHEQYF.